Below are 9 T cell receptor beta chains sequenced from a single sample in a study of post-analysis software for immune sequencing data (dated by TCRdb to the mid-2010s). The research as a whole found: Significantly higher frequencies in patients than in controls were found for roughly 5 TRBV segments, including TRBV5-6, TRBV5-1 and TRBV20-1.

These receptors have no known antigen. Library preparation employed PCR. The sample was run on an Illumina HiSeq 2500. Unique molecular identifiers were incorporated into TCR beta cDNA libraries to reduce PCR and sequencing biases. The public reads were run again by TCRdb, first through fastp at Q25 and then through MiXCR, and only productive beta chains were kept. Every entry covers one CDR3 protein and lists the most common genes and DNA from its rows. Across this sample there are fewer than 850,000 distinct CDR3 sequences, with 30% seen only once. 0.56% of the sample is in the top ten clones. Sequenced: blood. These receptors were collected from a girl aged 5 to 17 with multiple sclerosis.

The V call is TRBV7-2, the J call TRBJ2-5, with D perhaps TRBD1 or TRBD2 (5 bases each). The CDR3 runs to 15 residues. Trimming removed 5 bases at V and 4 bases at J, with 17 bases between. CDR1 and CDR2 from the germline V gene are SGHTA and FQGNSA. The DNA for the CDR3 is TGTGCCAGCAGCCCGGGACCCACCCTTGGAGAGACCCAGTACTTC. This sequence encodes CASSPGPTLGETQYF.

This clonotype showed up just a few times. The rearrangement links TRBV7-2 to TRBJ2-1, with 11 bases lining up with TRBD2. V trimming: 3 bases; J trimming: 4 bases; junction bases outside the gene matches: 8. Germline loops: CDR1 SGHTA, CDR2 FQGNSA. This CDR3 contains 17 residues. The CDR3 DNA sequence: TGTGCCAGCAGCTTCTTGACTAGCGGGAATAAATACAATGAGCAGTTCTTC. It is translated as CASSFLTSGNKYNEQFF.

This clonotype was seen a few times. The rearrangement joins TRBV4-2 to TRBJ2-3; possible D gene TRBD2, 7 bases. This CDR3 is 15 amino acids long. Germline CDR1 reads LGHNA; CDR2 reads YNFKEQ. The germline V and J ends were trimmed by 0 bases and 4 bases, with 11 bases remaining between them. CDR3 DNA: TGTGCCAGCAGCCAAGAGGGGGGGGCCGCAGATACGCAGTATTTT. The encoded protein is CASSQEGGAADTQYF.

This clonotype has more than one count but fewer than ten. The chain links TRBV9 to TRBJ1-4, with D hard to call. Germline-derived CDR1 and CDR2 are SGDLS and YYNGEE. The CDR3 is made up of 15 amino acids. Between the trimmed V and J ends, which lost 0 bases and 6 bases, there was a span of 12 bases. The CDR3 sequence: CASSVEGGSHEKLFF. The CDR3 DNA reads TGTGCCAGCAGCGTAGAAGGAGGGAGCCATGAAAAACTGTTTTTT.

This clonotype was detected only a few times. The chain recombines TRBV20-1 with TRBJ2-5; no reliable D call. V lost 3 bases to trimming and J lost 2 bases, with 10 bases between them. Per the germline V gene, CDR1 is DFQATT and CDR2 is SNEGSKA (reference sequence). The CDR3 is 13 residues long. CDR3 coding DNA: TGCAGTGCTAGTGGTCCAGAGCAAGAGACCCAGTACTTC. The encoded protein is CSASGPEQETQYF.

V and J are TRBV9 and TRBJ1-1; 8 bases fit TRBD1. The V segment lost 3 bases and the J segment 0 bases; nucleotides outside the gene matches: 4. The CDR3 loop spans 15 amino acids. The germline gives CDR1 SGDLS, CDR2 YYNGEE. The CDR3 DNA reads as TGTGCCAGCAGCGGCCGGGACAGGATGAACACTGAAGCTTTCTTT. Translating gives CASSGRDRMNTEAFF.

CDR3 coding DNA: TGCGCCAGCAGCTTGAGGGCCCCCCTGGACAATGAGCAGTTCTTC. This sequence encodes CASSLRAPLDNEQFF. This rearrangement joins TRBV5-1 to TRBJ2-1; D gene unclear. This CDR3 comprises 15 residues. Trimming removed 1 base from V and 5 bases from J, with 13 bases in between. Germline V lookup: CDR1 SGHRS, CDR2 YFSETQ. Full variable domain (missing parts from reference TRBV5-1 and TRBJ2-1): KAGVTQTPRYLIKTRGQQVTLSCSPISGHRSVSWYQQTPGQGLQFLFEYFSETQRNKGNFPGRFSGRQFSNSRSEMNVSTLELGDSALYLCASSLRAPLDNEQFFGPGTRLTVL.

This clonotype was observed many times. The chain employs TRBV7-9 and TRBJ2-1; D gene unclear. Trimming took 5 bases from V and 9 from J, leaving 11 bases between them. The CDR3 is made up of 12 amino acids. CDR1 and CDR2 (germline): SEHNR, FQNEAQ (reference sequence). The CDR3 loop reads CASSIYSSEQFF. The CDR3 DNA reads TGTGCCAGCAGCATCTACTCCAGTGAGCAGTTCTTC.

This chain links TRBV5-4 with TRBJ1-2; D is undetermined. This CDR3 has 14 amino acids. V was pared by 0 bases and J by 4 bases, with 10 bases between. Germline assignment: CDR1 SGHNT and CDR2 YYREEE (reference sequence). The CDR3 nucleotides are TGTGCCAGCAGCTTGGCCGGCAGCCTCTATGGCTACACCTTC. Encoded protein: CASSLAGSLYGYTF.